What follows are 21 T cell receptor beta chains derived from one specimen sequenced in a study of cytomegalovirus exposure and HLA in healthy donors. The PCR used 60 Vbeta and 13 Jbeta primers. Using immunoSEQ multiplex PCR, the repertoire was profiled, and TCRdb retains in-frame clones only, with some absent. The sample includes roughly 190,000 clones, roughly 82% of them seen just once. Sequenced: PBMCs. These receptor sequences come from a woman in her forties or fifties in good health and CMV-seropositive.

The rearrangement links TRBV5-1 to TRBJ1-5; TRBD1 matches 7 bases. V lost 6 bases to trimming and J lost 8 bases; unmatched junction nucleotides: 8. CDR1 and CDR2 from the germline V gene are SGHRS and YFSETQ. This CDR3 contains 13 residues. The CDR3 spells CASTVAGGEPQHF. The DNA for the CDR3 is TGCGCCAGCACGGTGGCAGGGGGTGAGCCCCAGCATTTT.

This clone was observed a single time. This chain joins TRBV15 and TRBJ2-7; D possibly corresponds to TRBD1 (6 bases). V lost 2 bases, J lost 7 bases, and 15 bases lay in between. The germline V gene encodes CDR1 LNHNV and CDR2 YYDKDF (reference sequence). The CDR3 runs 14 residues. This CDR3 is CATSRTRQVPEQYF. CDR3 nucleotides: TGTGCCACCAGCAGAACTCGACAGGTCCCGGAGCAGTACTTC.

The J gene is TRBJ1-2, the V gene TRBV6-1, with 7 bases fitting TRBD1. The germline V gene has CDR1 MNHNS and CDR2 SASEGT. Trimming at V came to 7 bases and at J to 2 bases, leaving 7 bases not matched to a gene. This CDR3 region has 14 residues. CDR3 sequence reads: CASTETGPNYGYTF. In nucleotides, the CDR3 is TGTGCCAGCACTGAGACAGGGCCCAACTATGGCTACACCTTC.

The V call is TRBV5-1, the J call TRBJ1-6; 9 nucleotides match TRBD1. V shed 2 bases, J shed 8 bases, and the junction held 5 bases outside the gene matches. From germline, CDR1 is SGHRS and CDR2 YFSETQ. This CDR3 has 15 amino acids. In nucleotides, the CDR3 is TGCGCCAGCAGCTTAGAGGACAGGGGAGATTCACCCCTCCACTTT. Protein product: CASSLEDRGDSPLHF.

The V call is TRBV15, the J call TRBJ2-3; D is unclear. V lost 1 base, J lost 6 bases, and 14 bases lay in between. CDR1 and CDR2 (germline): LNHNV, YYDKDF (reference sequence). The CDR3 extends over 15 amino acids. DNA of the CDR3: TGTGCCACCAGCAGAGCTAACCCGCCCGCCGATACGCAGTATTTT. Its protein is CATSRANPPADTQYF.

The gene calls are TRBV6-5 and TRBJ2-7; TRBD1 might be the D (6 bases). Germline V gene sequence: CDR1 MNHEY, CDR2 SVGAGI. The CDR3 sequence is 13 residues long. The germline V and J ends were trimmed by 5 bases and 10 bases, with 18 bases remaining between them. CDR3 sequence: CASSHGQNLGQYF. In nucleotides, the CDR3 is TGTGCCAGCAGTCACGGACAGAATCTCGGCCAGTACTTC.

The chain is built from TRBV2 and TRBJ1-2; a weak D match, TRBD1 (5 bases). The germline V gene has CDR1 SNHLY and CDR2 FYNNEI. This CDR3 comprises 14 residues. Deletions cut 6 bases from V and 2 bases from J, with 13 bases between. CDR3 nucleotides: TGTGCCAGCAGGGGGAGGCAGGGCAACTATGGCTACACCTTC. Translated, it gives CASRGRQGNYGYTF. The full variable domain, with the rest looked up from reference TRBV2 and TRBJ1-2, is EPEVTQTPSHQVTQMGQEVILRCVPISNHLYFYWYRQILGQKVEFLVSFYNNEISEKSEIFDDQFSVERPDGSNFTLKIRSTKLEDSAMYFCASRGRQGNYGYTFGSGTRLTVV.

This clone has more than one count but fewer than ten. V is TRBV19 and J is TRBJ1-1; D is possibly TRBD1 (5 bases). Germline V CDR1 and CDR2: LNHDA, SQIVND (reference sequence). V was cut by 6 bases and J by 3 bases, with 20 bases left in between. The CDR3 runs 16 residues. CDR3 sequence reads: CASRSPLRVGDTEAFF. CDR3 DNA sequence: TGTGCCAGTAGGTCACCCCTCAGGGTAGGGGACACTGAAGCTTTCTTT.

The rearrangement links TRBV5-1 to TRBJ2-6; D gene unclear. Germline CDR1 SGHRS, CDR2 YFSETQ. CDR3 length equals 17 residues. Trimming pared 0 bases from V and 1 base from J, leaving 11 bases between. This CDR3 reads CASSLDSGPSGANVLTF. The DNA of the CDR3 is TGCGCCAGCAGCTTGGACAGTGGCCCTTCTGGGGCCAACGTCCTGACTTTC.

For this clone: The germline gene is not matched at one end of the junction; a read error may be the cause. V is TRBV7-9 and J is TRBJ2-7, with TRBD1 matching over 7 bases. From germline, CDR1 is SEHNR and CDR2 FQNEAQ (reference sequence). The CDR3 sequence is 15 residues long. The CDR3 DNA follows: TGTTCCAGCAGCTCCCTCCGGGACAGCTCCTACGAGCAGTACTTC. It codes for CSSSSLRDSSYEQYF.

The chain uses TRBV14 and TRBJ2-3, with 8 nucleotides matching TRBD1. Trimming at V came to 1 base and at J to 2 bases, leaving 5 bases not matched to a gene. Germline-derived CDR1 and CDR2 are SGHDN and FVKESK. There are 16 residues in the CDR3. CDR3 sequence: CASSQAGGGITDTQYF. As DNA, the CDR3 is TGTGCCAGCAGCCAAGCAGGGGGCGGAATCACAGATACGCAGTATTTT. The complete variable domain, with remaining parts taken from reference TRBV14 and TRBJ2-3, reads EAGVTQFPSHSVIEKGQTVTLRCDPISGHDNLYWYRRVMGKEIKFLLHFVKESKQDESGMPNNRFLAERTGGTYSTLKVQPAELEDSGVYFCASSQAGGGITDTQYFGPGTRLTVL.

The chain is built from TRBV7-9 and TRBJ2-1; D is possibly TRBD2 (6 bases). This CDR3 contains 15 residues. CDR1 SEHNR and CDR2 FQNEAQ come from the germline V gene (reference sequence). Trimming pared 2 bases from V and 6 bases from J, leaving 14 bases between. CDR3 in DNA: TGTGCCAGCAGCTTAATGGAGGGAATCATCAATGAGCAGTTCTTC. Translating gives CASSLMEGIINEQFF.

V is TRBV6-1 and J is TRBJ2-3; no definite D call. Trimming removed 6 bases at V and 10 bases at J, with 14 bases between. Germline CDR1 and CDR2: MNHNS and SASEGT. The CDR3 is made up of 12 amino acids. The CDR3, as DNA: TGTGCCAGCAGCCAAAGCTTTGACTCGCAGTATTTT. Translation gives CASSQSFDSQYF.

The J gene is TRBJ2-2, the V gene TRBV7-3; 8 bases map to TRBD2. The V gene's germline CDR1 is SGHTA and CDR2 FQGTGA. The CDR3 length is 16 residues. With V trimmed by 4 bases and J by 3 bases, 7 bases remained unmatched. The CDR3, as DNA: TGTGCCAGCAGCTCCCCCGGGGGGGCGCACACCGGGGAGCTGTTTTTT. Protein: CASSSPGGAHTGELFF.

This clone came up a few times. V is TRBV7-9 and J is TRBJ1-2; D uncertain. V lost 4 bases to trimming and J lost 0 bases, with 12 bases between them. The germline CDR1 and CDR2 sequences are SEHNR and FQNEAQ (reference sequence). CDR3 length equals 15 residues. CDR3 protein: CASSSTYGANYGYTF. CDR3 in DNA: TGTGCCAGCAGCTCCACCTACGGAGCTAACTATGGCTACACCTTC.

The rearrangement uses TRBV9 and TRBJ2-3, with D possibly being TRBD1 (6 bases). The CDR3 contains 17 residues. Per germline, CDR1 SGDLS and CDR2 YYNGEE. The V gene lost 0 bases and the J gene lost 3 bases, with 17 bases spanning the gap. CDR3 residues: CASSVGTGTLGTDTQYF. CDR3 sequence (DNA): TGTGCCAGCAGCGTAGGGACCGGGACACTAGGGACAGATACGCAGTATTTT. Variable domain in full (rest from reference TRBV9 and TRBJ2-3): DSGVTQTPKHLITATGQRVTLRCSPRSGDLSVYWYQQSLDQGLQFLIQYYNGEERAKGNILERFSAQQFPDLHSELNLSSLELGDSALYFCASSVGTGTLGTDTQYFGPGTRLTVL.

V gene TRBV15 combines with J gene TRBJ2-7; 7 nucleotides align to TRBD1. V lost 2 bases, J lost 5 bases, and 6 bases stayed unmatched. From germline, CDR1 is LNHNV and CDR2 YYDKDF (reference sequence). CDR3 length equals 14 residues. The DNA of the CDR3 is TGTGCCACCAGCAGACTAGACAGGGATAACGAGCAGTACTTC. Its protein is CATSRLDRDNEQYF.

V is TRBV5-1 and J is TRBJ2-5; D possibly corresponds to TRBD2 (6 bases). The CDR3 is made up of 15 amino acids. V lost 6 bases to trimming and J lost 4 bases, with 19 bases between them. Germline V lookup: CDR1 SGHRS, CDR2 YFSETQ. Written as DNA, the CDR3 is TGCGCCAGCACCCTGGAGGGGCGGGATGGAGAGACCCAGTACTTC. It yields the protein CASTLEGRDGETQYF.

The rearrangement joins TRBV9 to TRBJ2-5, with TRBD2 identical over 7 bases. This CDR3 has 16 amino acids. After removal of 3 bases from V and 10 bases from J, the junction contained 18 bases not matched to a gene. Germline lookup yields CDR1 SGDLS and CDR2 YYNGEE. This CDR3 is CASSDDSGTTNVIQYF. DNA of the CDR3: TGTGCCAGCAGCGATGACTCCGGGACTACCAACGTCATCCAGTACTTC.

The chain employs TRBV2 and TRBJ1-2; D is ambiguous. Germline assignment: CDR1 SNHLY and CDR2 FYNNEI. This CDR3 spans 15 amino acids. Trimming pared 6 bases from V and 0 bases from J, leaving 14 bases between. The CDR3 reads CASSLIAGTNYGYTF. The DNA for the CDR3 is TGTGCCAGCAGCCTTATCGCAGGAACTAACTATGGCTACACCTTC.

The chain is built from TRBV6-6 and TRBJ2-1; 11 bases agree with TRBD1. V was clipped by 6 bases and J by 4 bases; unmatched bases: 5. CDR1 is MNHNY and CDR2 is SVGAGI in the germline V gene (reference sequence). CDR3 size: 15 residues. Here the CDR3 DNA reads TGTGCCAGCAGCTACCGGGACAGGGGGTACAATGAGCAGTTCTTC. Amino acid sequence: CASSYRDRGYNEQFF.